This TCR beta chain was found in a study of blood T cells in healthy people across ages. At least ten counts were recorded for this clonotype. V was cut by 5 bases and J by 4 bases, with 9 bases left in between. This CDR3 comprises 13 residues. Per the germline V gene, CDR1 is MNHNY and CDR2 is SVGAGI (reference sequence). A second PCR of about 7 to 12 cycles used a sample-barcoded 5' primer and a J-beta primer mix. TCRdb reprocessed the 5' RACE reads with MiXCR, giving one entry per CDR3 protein. The table shows hundreds of thousands of distinct CDR3 sequences, with roughly 30% occurring only once. V usage is TRBV6-6 and J usage is TRBJ2-1; D ambiguous. This clonotype was obtained from an elderly woman in good health. Source material: blood. The CDR3 loop is CASSTDRYNEQFF. The CDR3 DNA sequence: TGTGCCAGCAGTACGGACCGTTACAATGAGCAGTTCTTC.